What follows are 28 T cell receptor beta chains derived from one specimen sequenced in a study of OX40 agonist ivuxolimab in advanced cancers. Profiled with immunoSEQ multiplex PCR; TCRdb holds only in-frame clones, not every one. The sample includes over 95,000 clones, more than 85% of them seen just once. Sequenced material: CD4+ or CD8+ T cells sorted from blood, taken in a trial of the OX40 agonist ivuxolimab. All receptors come from an adult with an advanced solid tumor such as melanoma, head and neck, liver or kidney cancer.

This chain connects TRBV11-2 to TRBJ1-4; D might be TRBD1 (6 bases). From germline, CDR1 is SGHAT and CDR2 FQNNGV. The ends were cut back, 1 base at V and 5 bases at J, with 11 bases in the middle. The CDR3 runs to 15 residues. As DNA, the CDR3 is TGTGCCAGCAGCTTAGGGGGGGGCGCGAATGAAAAACTGTTTTTT. Its protein product is CASSLGGGANEKLFF. The variable domain in full, completed from reference TRBV11-2 and TRBJ1-4, reads EAGVAQSPRYKIIEKRQSVAFWCNPISGHATLYWYQQILGQGPKLLIQFQNNGVVDDSQLPKDRFSAERLKGVDSTLKIQPAKLEDSAVYLCASSLGGGANEKLFFGSGTQLSVL.

The V and J genes are TRBV28 and TRBJ2-5, with 9 bases that match TRBD2. V was clipped by 5 bases and J by 4 bases; unmatched bases: 11. This CDR3 comprises 16 residues. Germline assignment: CDR1 MDHEN and CDR2 SYDVKM. The CDR3: CASSPPRLAGLETQYF. The CDR3 DNA sequence: TGTGCCAGCAGTCCCCCCCGGCTAGCGGGATTAGAGACCCAGTACTTC.

This chain uses TRBV29-1 with TRBJ1-1, with D hard to call. Germline loops: CDR1 SQVTM, CDR2 ANQGSEA. This CDR3 comprises 13 residues. V lost 5 bases and J lost 1, with 11 bases in between. This CDR3 is CSVQRAGNTEAFF. As DNA, the CDR3 is TGCAGCGTTCAGAGAGCTGGGAACACTGAAGCTTTCTTT.

CDR3 protein: CASRAKDTQYF. In nucleotides, the CDR3 is TGTGCCAGCAGAGCTAAAGATACGCAGTATTTT. The chain has TRBV5-4 and TRBJ2-3, with D hard to call. Germline CDR1 and CDR2: SGHNT and YYREEE (reference sequence). V was shortened by 5 bases and J by 5 bases, with 6 bases between the two germline ends. The CDR3 runs 11 residues.

The J gene is TRBJ1-5, the V gene TRBV28, with unresolved D. Germline V CDR1 and CDR2: MDHEN, SYDVKM. This CDR3 has 13 amino acids. Trimming shortened V by 3 bases and J by 7 bases, and 10 bases separated the two germline ends. The CDR3 nucleotides read TGTGCCAGCAGTTTCGGCAAAACCCAGCCCCAGCATTTT. This encodes CASSFGKTQPQHF.

The DNA of the CDR3 is TGTGCCAGCTCACCTGCAAGCGGGAGGGGTGAGACCCAGTACTTC. It is translated as CASSPASGRGETQYF. The chain recombines TRBV18 with TRBJ2-5, with 10 bases identical to TRBD2. CDR1 KGHSH and CDR2 LQKENI come from the germline V gene. The CDR3 has 15 residues. V shed 3 bases and J 5 bases; nucleotides not matched to a gene: 6. Full variable domain (rest looked up from reference TRBV18 and TRBJ2-5): NAGVMQNPRHLVRRRGQEARLRCSPMKGHSHVYWYRQLPEEGLKFMVYLQKENIIDESGMPKERFSAEFPKEGPSILRIQQVVRGDSAAYFCASSPASGRGETQYFGPGTRLLVL.

The rearrangement uses TRBV19 and TRBJ1-5; 8 nucleotides match TRBD1. The V and J ends lost 6 bases and 2 bases, in that order; junction bases with no gene match: 6. This CDR3 spans 15 amino acids. CDR1 LNHDA and CDR2 SQIVND come from the germline V gene (reference sequence). CDR3 protein: CASRSQGAGNQPQHF. The CDR3 nucleotides read TGTGCCAGTAGATCCCAGGGGGCGGGCAATCAGCCCCAGCATTTT.

The chain's CDR3 is CASVGQGARGYTF. The DNA for the CDR3 is TGTGCCAGCGTGGGACAGGGGGCGCGCGGCTACACCTTC. The chain combines TRBV28 with TRBJ1-2; 12 bases agree with TRBD1. V gave up 8 bases and J gave up 8 bases; unmatched junction bases: 6. The CDR3 loop spans 13 amino acids. Germline loops: CDR1 MDHEN, CDR2 SYDVKM.

V is TRBV19 and J is TRBJ2-1; tentative D call: TRBD2 (6 bases). The V gene lost 4 bases and the J gene lost 9 bases, with 7 bases spanning the gap. The V gene's germline CDR1 is LNHDA and CDR2 SQIVND (reference sequence). The CDR3 loop spans 11 amino acids. The CDR3 here is CASSTGLEQFF. CDR3 nucleotide sequence: TGTGCCAGTAGTACGGGACTTGAGCAGTTCTTC.

The table lists this clone with a few counts. This rearrangement joins TRBV5-6 to TRBJ2-5, with D perhaps given as TRBD1 or TRBD2 (6 bases each). The V end lost 5 bases, the J end lost 9 bases, and 14 bases lay between the germline ends. The CDR3 is 12 residues long. Germline V gene lookup returns CDR1 SGHDT and CDR2 YYEEEE. This CDR3 reads CASRAGQKAQYF. CDR3 nucleotides: TGTGCCAGCAGGGCGGGACAAAAGGCCCAGTACTTC.

V and J are TRBV5-4 and TRBJ2-2, with D possibly matching TRBD2 (6 bases). Germline lookup yields CDR1 SGHNT and CDR2 YYREEE (reference sequence). The V gene lost 4 bases and the J gene lost 7 bases, with 14 bases spanning the gap. The CDR3 is 14 amino acids. The CDR3 protein is CASSAPSDGGELFF. The DNA of the CDR3 is TGTGCCAGCAGCGCTCCTAGCGATGGCGGGGAGCTGTTTTTT.

This clone was picked up one time. The chain links TRBV5-6 to TRBJ1-1, with D hard to call. Germline V gene data show CDR1 as SGHDT and CDR2 as YYEEEE. V lost 2 bases, J lost 1 base, and 12 bases lay in between. The CDR3 consists of 15 residues. This CDR3 reads CASSFRHLTNTEAFF. CDR3 bases: TGTGCCAGCAGCTTCCGACACCTGACGAACACTGAAGCTTTCTTT.

CDR3 nucleotides: TGCAGCGTTGAAGTCCCAGGGACCACTGAAGCTTTCTTT. Translation gives CSVEVPGTTEAFF. The gene calls are TRBV29-1 and TRBJ1-1; D possibly corresponds to TRBD1 (5 bases). CDR3 length: 13 amino acids. V lost 1 base and J 4 bases, leaving 10 bases between the germline ends. The germline V gene encodes CDR1 SQVTM and CDR2 ANQGSEA.

The chain combines TRBV6-1 with TRBJ2-3; no clear D. The CDR3 totals 15 residues. V lost 4 bases and J 0 bases, leaving 11 bases between the germline ends. Germline V gene data show CDR1 as MNHNS and CDR2 as SASEGT. The CDR3 region has the DNA TGTGCCAGCAGTGTGTCTATCACTAGCACAGATACGCAGTATTTT. Translating it yields CASSVSITSTDTQYF.

The CDR3 reads CSAIRSDTQYF. As DNA, the CDR3 is TGCAGTGCGATCCGATCCGATACGCAGTATTTT. This sequence joins TRBV20-1 and TRBJ2-3; D unclear. Germline-derived CDR1 and CDR2 are DFQATT and SNEGSKA (reference sequence). This CDR3 is built from 11 residues. V was pared by 6 bases and J by 6 bases, with 10 bases between.

The chain carries TRBV28 and TRBJ1-4; 7 nucleotides align to TRBD1. The junction had 8 bases not matched to a gene; V was cut back by 5 bases and J by 8 bases. This CDR3 spans 14 amino acids. CDR1 is MDHEN, CDR2 SYDVKM, per germline. The CDR3 sequence: CASSGTAAAEKLFF. CDR3 coding DNA: TGTGCCAGCAGTGGGACAGCGGCAGCGGAAAAACTGTTTTTT.

The V and J genes are TRBV5-1 and TRBJ2-3, with a possible D match to TRBD2 (5 bases). Trimming left V 4 bases short and J 4 bases short, with 19 bases between. The CDR3 length is 16 residues. Germline V gene lookup returns CDR1 SGHRS and CDR2 YFSETQ. CDR3 region: CASSLGSGILADTQYF. CDR3 nucleotides: TGCGCCAGCAGCCTGGGGTCCGGGATTTTGGCAGATACGCAGTATTTT.

This clone was recorded once. The rearrangement uses TRBV18 and TRBJ2-7, with 7 positions matching TRBD1. The CDR3 sequence is 11 residues long. V was pared by 10 bases and J by 6 bases, with 6 bases of the junction left unmatched. Germline values: CDR1 KGHSH, CDR2 LQKENI. The chain's CDR3 is CATSNRGEQYF. DNA of the CDR3: TGTGCCACCTCGAACAGGGGCGAGCAGTACTTC.

The genes are TRBV5-4 and TRBJ2-1, with TRBD1 as a possible D gene (6 bases). The V and J ends lost 1 base and 0 bases respectively, with 11 bases between them. Germline V CDR1 and CDR2: SGHNT, YYREEE (reference sequence). The CDR3 sequence is 16 residues long. CDR3 bases: TGTGCCAGCAGCTTGAGCGGACAGAGCTCCTACAATGAGCAGTTCTTC. Translation: CASSLSGQSSYNEQFF.

CDR3 sequence: CASSGGQWTSYEQYF. The DNA of the CDR3 is TGTGCCAGCAGCGGGGGACAGTGGACCTCCTACGAGCAGTACTTC. J is TRBJ2-7 and V is TRBV9; TRBD1 matches 7 bases. The CDR3 has 15 residues. Germline values: CDR1 SGDLS, CDR2 YYNGEE. The V and J ends lost 3 bases and 0 bases, in that order; junction bases with no gene match: 6.

CDR3 coding DNA: TGTGCCAGCAGTTACTTTGCAGTATGGAACACCGGGGAGCTGTTTTTT. It codes for CASSYFAVWNTGELFF. The V call is TRBV6-5, the J call TRBJ2-2; unclear D gene. The V end lost 1 base, the J end lost 1 base, and 10 bases lay between the germline ends. This CDR3 is built from 16 residues. The V gene's germline CDR1 is MNHEY and CDR2 SVGAGI.

This sequence joins TRBV27 and TRBJ2-1; 7 nucleotides agree with TRBD1. This CDR3 contains 15 residues. The germline CDR1 and CDR2 sequences are MNHEY and SMNVEV (reference sequence). V lost 6 bases and J lost 10; bases outside the gene matches: 15. Here the CDR3 DNA reads TGTGCCAGCAGACGACAGGGTATTTCGGTTCGGGAGCAGTTCTTC. It yields the protein CASRRQGISVREQFF.

A single count supports this clone. Other DNA sequences in this specimen translate into the identical CDR3. V gene TRBV19 combines with J gene TRBJ2-5, with D unclear. Looked up from germline, CDR1 is LNHDA and CDR2 is SQIVND (reference sequence). V was pared by 3 bases and J by 5 bases, with 7 bases between. The CDR3 runs to 12 residues. CDR3 residues: CASSIGQETQYF. The DNA of the CDR3 is TGTGCCAGTAGTATTGGGCAGGAGACCCAGTACTTC. Complete variable domain (other parts from reference TRBV19 and TRBJ2-5): DGGITQSPKYLFRKEGQNVTLSCEQNLNHDAMYWYRQDPGQGLRLIYYSQIVNDFQKGDIAEGYSVSREKKESFPLTVTSAQKNPTAFYLCASSIGQETQYFGPGTRLLVL.

The chain combines TRBV7-9 with TRBJ2-7; possibly TRBD1 for D (6 bases). Trimming removed 4 bases at V and 4 bases at J, with 11 bases between. Germline V lookup: CDR1 SEHNR, CDR2 FQNEAQ (reference sequence). This CDR3 is built from 13 residues. Here the CDR3 DNA reads TGTGCCAGCAGCTCCGGACAGTTTTACGAGCAGTACTTC. This gives the protein CASSSGQFYEQYF.

The V call is TRBV9, the J call TRBJ2-5; 7 positions agree with TRBD2. V lost 4 bases, J lost 2 bases, and 8 bases stayed unmatched. CDR3 length: 15 residues. Germline assignment: CDR1 SGDLS and CDR2 YYNGEE. The chain's CDR3 is CASSPTGGGQETQYF. In DNA form, the CDR3 reads TGTGCCAGCAGCCCGACGGGGGGAGGGCAAGAGACCCAGTACTTC.

This chain connects TRBV18 to TRBJ2-2, with D possibly matching TRBD2 (5 bases). Per germline, CDR1 KGHSH and CDR2 LQKENI. Trimming pared 0 bases from V and 3 bases from J, leaving 17 bases between. The CDR3 spans 18 residues. The CDR3 DNA sequence: TGTGCCAGCTCACCACCCCGGACTCCTGGGGTCGACACCGGGGAGCTGTTTTTT. This sequence encodes CASSPPRTPGVDTGELFF.

The chain links TRBV28 to TRBJ2-1; 10 positions match TRBD1. The V gene end was trimmed by 4 bases and the J gene end by 4 bases; junction bases not matched to a gene: 4. The CDR3 extends over 15 amino acids. The V gene's germline CDR1 is MDHEN and CDR2 SYDVKM. The CDR3 sequence is CASSSPGQGYNEQFF. Here the CDR3 DNA reads TGTGCCAGCAGTTCTCCGGGACAGGGGTACAATGAGCAGTTCTTC.

The CDR3 is CASASQAGVSNEQFF. The DNA for the CDR3 is TGTGCCAGCGCCTCTCAAGCGGGAGTTAGCAATGAGCAGTTCTTC. The genes are TRBV6-4 and TRBJ2-1; 8 bases are shared with TRBD2. CDR1 and CDR2 (germline): MRHNA, SNTAGT. The V and J ends lost 8 bases and 6 bases, in that order; junction bases with no gene match: 12. This CDR3 is 15 amino acids long.